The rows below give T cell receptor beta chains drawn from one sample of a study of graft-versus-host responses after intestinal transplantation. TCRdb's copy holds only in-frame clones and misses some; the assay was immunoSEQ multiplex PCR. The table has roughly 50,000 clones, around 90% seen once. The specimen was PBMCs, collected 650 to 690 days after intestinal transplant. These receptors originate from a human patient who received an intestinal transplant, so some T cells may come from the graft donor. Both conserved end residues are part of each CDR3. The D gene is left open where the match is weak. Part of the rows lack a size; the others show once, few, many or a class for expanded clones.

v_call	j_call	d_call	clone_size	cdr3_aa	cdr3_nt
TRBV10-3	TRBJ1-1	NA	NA	CAIRRDGEAFF	TGTGCCATCAGAAGGGACGGAGAAGCTTTCTTT
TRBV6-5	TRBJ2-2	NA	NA	CASSYSGTGELFF	TGTGCCAGCAGTTACTCTGGAACCGGGGAGCTGTTTTTT
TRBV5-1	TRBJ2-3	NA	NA	CASSLEVAPDTQYF	TGCGCCAGCAGCTTGGAGGTAGCCCCAGATACGCAGTATTTT
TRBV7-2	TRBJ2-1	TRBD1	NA	CASSLAQGTGQFF	TGTGCCAGCAGCTTAGCGCAGGGGACAGGGCAGTTCTTC
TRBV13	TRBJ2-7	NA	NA	CASSLAGAYEQYF	TGTGCCAGCAGCTTAGCCGGGGCCTACGAGCAGTACTTC
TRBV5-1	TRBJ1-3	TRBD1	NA	CASSPRQGAGNTIYF	TGCGCCAGCAGCCCCCGACAGGGGGCTGGAAACACCATATATTTT
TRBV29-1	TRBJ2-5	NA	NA	CSATTLKETQYF	TGCAGCGCCACTACCCTCAAAGAGACCCAGTACTTC
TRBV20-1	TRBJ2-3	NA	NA	CSARAGDTQYF	TGCAGTGCTAGAGCTGGAGATACGCAGTATTTT
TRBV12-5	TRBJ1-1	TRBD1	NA	CASGSRTGNTEAFF	TGTGCTAGTGGTTCGAGGACAGGGAACACTGAAGCTTTCTTT
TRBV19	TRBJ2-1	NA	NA	CASSTVKRASSYNEQFF	TGTGCCAGTAGTACAGTTAAGCGGGCAAGCTCCTACAATGAGCAGTTCTTC
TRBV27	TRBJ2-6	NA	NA	CASSRTGGPTTGANVLTF	TGTGCCAGCAGTAGGACGGGGGGCCCGACCACTGGGGCCAACGTCCTGACTTTC
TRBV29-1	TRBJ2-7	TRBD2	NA	CSARGGAYEQYF	TGCAGCGCCCGGGGGGGTGCCTACGAGCAGTACTTC
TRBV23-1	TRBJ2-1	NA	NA	CASSTQGAATYNEQFF	TGCGCCAGCAGTACTCAAGGAGCGGCCACCTACAATGAGCAGTTCTTC
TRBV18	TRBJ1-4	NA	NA	CASSPREANEKLFF	TGTGCCAGCTCACCCAGGGAGGCTAATGAAAAACTGTTTTTT
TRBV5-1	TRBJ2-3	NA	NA	CASSPDEGNTDTQYF	TGCGCCAGCAGCCCGGACGAAGGCAACACAGATACGCAGTATTTT
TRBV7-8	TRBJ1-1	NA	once	CASSQVVGREAFF	TGTGCCAGCAGTCAGGTAGTGGGACGTGAAGCTTTCTTT
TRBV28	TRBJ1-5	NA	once	CASSSVRPYSNQPQHF	TGTGCCAGCAGTTCAGTTAGGCCTTATAGCAATCAGCCCCAGCATTTT
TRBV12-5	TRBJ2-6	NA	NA	CASGLEPSRANVLTF	TGTGCTAGTGGTTTAGAGCCGTCTAGGGCCAACGTCCTGACTTTC
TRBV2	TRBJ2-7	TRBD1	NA	CASSVGQDYYEQYF	TGTGCCAGCAGTGTGGGACAGGATTACTACGAGCAGTACTTC
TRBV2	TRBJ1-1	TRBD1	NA	CASSLTGFDTEAFF	TGTGCCAGCAGTCTGACAGGGTTTGATACTGAAGCTTTCTTT
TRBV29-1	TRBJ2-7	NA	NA	CSVEDPEGASYEQYF	TGCAGCGTTGAAGACCCGGAGGGGGCCTCCTACGAGCAGTACTTC
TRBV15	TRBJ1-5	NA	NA	CATSQGQMALYSNQPQHF	TGTGCCACCAGCCAAGGACAGATGGCCTTATATAGCAATCAGCCCCAGCATTTT
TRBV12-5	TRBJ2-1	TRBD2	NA	CASGPGGGKDEQFF	TGTGCTAGTGGCCCCGGGGGGGGCAAAGATGAGCAGTTCTTC
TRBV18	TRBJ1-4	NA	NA	CASSPGVDEKLFF	TGTGCCAGCTCACCAGGGGTAGATGAAAAACTGTTTTTT
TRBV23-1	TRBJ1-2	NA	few	CASSQSHLPSWGYTF	TGCGCCAGCAGTCAATCTCATCTCCCAAGTTGGGGCTACACCTTC
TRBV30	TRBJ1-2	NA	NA	CAWRSGLMVYGYTF	TGTGCCTGGAGGTCAGGTCTGATGGTCTATGGCTACACCTTC
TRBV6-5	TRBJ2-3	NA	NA	CAVVADTQYF	TGTGCCGTCGTAGCAGATACGCAGTATTTT
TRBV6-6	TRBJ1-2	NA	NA	CASRLDRWNYGYTF	TGTGCCAGCAGGCTAGACAGGTGGAACTATGGCTACACCTTC
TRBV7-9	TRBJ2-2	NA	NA	CASSPGLGPTGELFF	TGTGCCAGCAGCCCGGGGCTAGGCCCTACCGGGGAGCTGTTTTTT
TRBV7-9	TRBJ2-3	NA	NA	CASSFAGRGTDTQYF	TGTGCCAGCAGCTTTGCAGGGCGAGGCACAGATACGCAGTATTTT
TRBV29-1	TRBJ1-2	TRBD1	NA	CSVSGQGAHGYTF	TGCAGCGTGAGTGGACAGGGGGCCCATGGCTACACCTTC
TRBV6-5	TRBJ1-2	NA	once	CASSYLGGLYGYTF	TGTGCCAGCAGTTACCTGGGTGGGCTCTATGGCTACACCTTC
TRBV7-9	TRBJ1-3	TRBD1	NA	CASSIALRDRAGNTIYF	TGTGCCAGCAGCATTGCTCTCCGGGACAGGGCTGGAAACACCATATATTTT
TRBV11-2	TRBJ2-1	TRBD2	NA	CASSSQRGGYNEQFF	TGTGCCAGCAGCTCACAGCGGGGGGGCTACAATGAGCAGTTCTTC
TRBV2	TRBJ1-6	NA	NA	CASRRWGGFAPLHF	TGTGCCAGCAGGAGATGGGGGGGGTTTGCACCCCTCCACTTT
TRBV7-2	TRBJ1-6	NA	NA	CASSLGSSPLHF	TGTGCCAGCAGCTTGGGGAGTTCACCCCTCCACTTT
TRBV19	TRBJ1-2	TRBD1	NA	CASSSRDREGRKGSYGYTF	TGTGCCAGTAGTTCACGGGACAGGGAGGGAAGGAAGGGTAGCTATGGCTACACCTTC
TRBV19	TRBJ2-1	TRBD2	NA	CASGLAGGDNEQFF	TGTGCCAGCGGACTAGCGGGGGGGGACAATGAGCAGTTCTTC